The 9 T cell receptor beta chains presented below share a single source sample, sequenced in a study of control samples from healthy donors and cancer patients. Generated by immunoSEQ multiplex PCR, the TCRdb table keeps only in-frame clones and is missing some. The sample contains around 230,000 clones, 90% to 95% of which appear only once. Sample: blood. The receptor set was obtained from a man aged 50 to 60 in good health.

This chain uses TRBV6-6 with TRBJ2-1; D remains ambiguous. V lost 6 bases to trimming and J lost 1 base, with 16 bases between them. Germline V CDR1 and CDR2: MNHNY, SVGAGI (reference sequence). The CDR3 has 16 amino acids. CDR3 nucleotide sequence: TGTGCCAGCAGCTCCTTTATTGTATCTTCCTACAATGAGCAGTTCTTC. It specifies CASSSFIVSSYNEQFF.

As to this clone: This sample also contains other DNA sequences that code for the same CDR3. V is TRBV4-2 and J is TRBJ2-3; D tentatively reads TRBD1 or TRBD2 (5 bases each). Germline V lookup: CDR1 LGHNA, CDR2 YNFKEQ. This CDR3 spans 14 amino acids. V was shortened by 3 bases and J by 0 bases, with 7 bases between the two germline ends. DNA of the CDR3: TGTGCCAGCAGCCAGGGGGACAGCACAGATACGCAGTATTTT. Its translation: CASSQGDSTDTQYF.

This chain joins TRBV7-2 and TRBJ2-2; D ambiguous. Germline assignment: CDR1 SGHTA and CDR2 FQGNSA. The CDR3 consists of 13 residues. Between the trimmed V and J ends, which lost 5 bases and 0 bases, there was a span of 4 bases. CDR3 sequence (DNA): TGTGCCAGCAGCGTAACGAACACCGGGGAGCTGTTTTTT. It yields the protein CASSVTNTGELFF.

V and J are TRBV28 and TRBJ1-2, with a possible D match to TRBD1 (5 bases). The CDR3 is 11 residues long. V was trimmed by 7 bases and J by 7 bases, leaving 10 bases between them. Looked up from germline, CDR1 is MDHEN and CDR2 is SYDVKM. The CDR3, as DNA: TGTGCCAGCACCAGGGCTCGTGGCTACACCTTC. Protein: CASTRARGYTF.

The chain links TRBV6-5 to TRBJ1-2; 8 bases are shared with TRBD1. The CDR3 is made up of 15 amino acids. The V gene end was trimmed by 6 bases and the J gene end by 4 bases; junction bases not matched to a gene: 10. Per the germline V gene, CDR1 is MNHEY and CDR2 is SVGAGI. CDR3 amino acids: CASSSDRGRIYGYTF. As DNA, the CDR3 is TGTGCCAGCAGCTCCGACAGGGGTCGAATCTATGGCTACACCTTC.

The rearrangement uses TRBV7-9 and TRBJ1-2; TRBD1 matches 10 bases. The CDR3 runs to 16 residues. The V gene's germline CDR1 is SEHNR and CDR2 FQNEAQ (reference sequence). After removal of 3 bases from V and 7 bases from J, the junction contained 11 bases not matched to a gene. The CDR3 nucleotides are TGTGCCAGCAGCTTGTTGGGGACAGGGGATTTTGGTGGCTACACCTTC. Encoded protein: CASSLLGTGDFGGYTF.

This clone was seen only once. The rearrangement links TRBV11-3 to TRBJ2-2; tentatively, D is TRBD1 (6 bases). V was clipped by 5 bases and J by 4 bases, with 17 bases between them. The germline V gene encodes CDR1 SGHNT and CDR2 YENEEA. The CDR3 runs to 16 residues. The DNA for the CDR3 is TGTGCCAGCAGCGAAATGGGGGCGTCGGGCACCGGGGAGCTGTTTTTT. This translates into CASSEMGASGTGELFF.

The chain recombines TRBV5-1 with TRBJ1-5; D uncertain. V gave up 0 bases and J gave up 0 bases, with 7 bases separating them. Germline CDR1 SGHRS, CDR2 YFSETQ. The CDR3 length is 15 residues. CDR3 amino acids: CASSLEPHSNQPQHF. The DNA for the CDR3 is TGCGCCAGCAGCTTGGAACCCCATAGCAATCAGCCCCAGCATTTT.

For this clone: Other DNA sequences of this sample code for an identical CDR3. The V call is TRBV6-5, the J call TRBJ2-7; tentative D call: TRBD2 (5 bases). This CDR3 spans 14 amino acids. Trimming cost V 2 bases and J 3 bases, with 11 bases left between them. Germline CDR1 and CDR2: MNHEY and SVGAGI. This chain's CDR3 is CASSYGLRGYEQYF. Here the CDR3 DNA reads TGTGCCAGCAGTTACGGACTGCGAGGCTACGAGCAGTACTTC.